A single sample gave rise to the 19 T cell receptor beta chains below, sequenced in a study of memory CD4+ T cells and cytomegalovirus serostatus. The sort gate was single viable CD3+CD4+CD8-CD45RO+ cells for memory CD4+ T cells. The method was immunoSEQ multiplex PCR; TCRdb's version includes in-frame clones alone and lacks a portion of them. Of just over 40,000 clones in the sample, more than 75% were seen once. Material for sequencing was memory CD4+ T cells from blood. All receptors derive from an adult in good health and CMV-seronegative.

The chain links TRBV5-1 to TRBJ2-5; 7 nucleotides line up with TRBD2. The CDR3 covers 15 residues. Per germline, CDR1 SGHRS and CDR2 YFSETQ. The V gene end was trimmed by 0 bases and the J gene end by 2 bases; junction bases not matched to a gene: 4. CDR3 amino acids: CASSLGRGKQETQYF. The CDR3 region has the DNA TGCGCCAGCAGCTTGGGGCGGGGGAAGCAAGAGACCCAGTACTTC.

This chain links TRBV5-1 with TRBJ2-1, with TRBD2 as a possible D gene (5 bases). This CDR3 spans 13 amino acids. The ends were cut back, 4 bases at V and 7 bases at J, with 12 bases in the middle. The germline V gene has CDR1 SGHRS and CDR2 YFSETQ. CDR3 in amino acids: CASSPRRENEQFF. The CDR3 DNA follows: TGCGCCAGCAGCCCGCGTCGGGAAAATGAGCAGTTCTTC. The whole variable domain, filled in from reference TRBV5-1 and TRBJ2-1, reads KAGVTQTPRYLIKTRGQQVTLSCSPISGHRSVSWYQQTPGQGLQFLFEYFSETQRNKGNFPGRFSGRQFSNSRSEMNVSTLELGDSALYLCASSPRRENEQFFGPGTRLTVL.

The chain couples TRBV6-5 to TRBJ1-2; TRBD1 is a possible D gene (5 bases). With 11 bases removed from V and 7 bases from J, the gap between germline ends came to 17 bases. Germline V gene lookup returns CDR1 MNHEY and CDR2 SVGAGI. The CDR3 is 12 amino acids. The CDR3 protein is CAGFGGKGGYTF. For the CDR3, the DNA is TGTGCCGGATTTGGGGGGAAGGGTGGCTACACCTTC.

In DNA form, the CDR3 reads TGTGCCAGCAGCCCGGGTTTCACAGATACGCAGTATTTT. It yields the protein CASSPGFTDTQYF. The rearrangement uses TRBV5-8 and TRBJ2-3; D is undetermined. CDR3 length equals 13 residues. V lost 4 bases to trimming and J lost 2 bases, with 8 bases between them. The germline V gene encodes CDR1 SGHTS and CDR2 YDEGEE.

This clone was picked up one time. The chain uses TRBV7-9 and TRBJ1-6; 7 nucleotides match TRBD1. CDR3 size: 13 residues. Trimming at V came to 6 bases and at J to 7 bases, leaving 3 bases not matched to a gene. Germline assignment: CDR1 SEHNR and CDR2 FQNEAQ (reference sequence). The CDR3 DNA sequence: TGTGCCAGCAGTACACAGGGGAATTCACCCCTCCACTTT. Its protein is CASSTQGNSPLHF.

This chain's CDR3 is CASSQGQIYEQYF. The CDR3 DNA reads TGTGCCAGCAGCCAGGGACAGATCTACGAGCAGTACTTC. The chain combines TRBV14 with TRBJ2-7, with 7 bases aligning to TRBD1. V was clipped by 3 bases and J by 3 bases; unmatched bases: 2. The length of the CDR3 is 13 residues. Germline-derived CDR1 and CDR2 are SGHDN and FVKESK.

The gene calls are TRBV5-1 and TRBJ2-7; D perhaps matches TRBD1 (6 bases). The length of the CDR3 is 13 residues. Trimming took 0 bases from V and 6 from J, leaving 10 bases between them. Germline-derived CDR1 and CDR2 are SGHRS and YFSETQ. The CDR3 DNA is TGCGCCAGCAGCTTGGAAAAGGGGGTCGAGCAGTACTTC. It codes for CASSLEKGVEQYF.

The rearrangement links TRBV13 to TRBJ2-3, with 10 bases lining up with TRBD2. The CDR3 spans 18 residues. The junction had 14 bases not matched to a gene; V was cut back by 5 bases and J by 3 bases. Germline V gene data show CDR1 as PRHDT and CDR2 as FYEKMQ (reference sequence). The CDR3 bases are TGTGCCAGCAGCCTCAGCGGGGGGGCGATAATCGGGACAGATACGCAGTATTTT. It is translated as CASSLSGGAIIGTDTQYF.

This chain joins TRBV18 and TRBJ1-5; D gene unclear. CDR3 length: 13 residues. V lost 6 bases to trimming and J lost 4 bases, with 10 bases between them. Germline lookup yields CDR1 KGHSH and CDR2 LQKENI. CDR3 DNA sequence: TGTGCCAGCTCCCCTAGTGTTAATCAGCCCCAGCATTTT. It is translated as CASSPSVNQPQHF.

The V call is TRBV5-8, the J call TRBJ2-7; D might be TRBD1 or TRBD2, each matching 6 bases. The CDR3 spans 14 residues. Germline V gene data show CDR1 as SGHTS and CDR2 as YDEGEE. Deletions cut 2 bases from V and 1 base from J, with 10 bases between. The CDR3: CASSFGGQSYEQYF. CDR3 in DNA: TGTGCCAGCAGCTTCGGGGGCCAATCCTACGAGCAGTACTTC.

This clone was detected only once. V usage is TRBV2 and J usage is TRBJ2-2, with TRBD1 matching 9 bases. The CDR3 has 14 amino acids. Trimming removed 10 bases from V and 1 base from J; junction bases left unmatched: 4. Germline lookup yields CDR1 SNHLY and CDR2 FYNNEI. The CDR3 reads CAKGGQGNTGELFF. The CDR3, as DNA: TGTGCCAAGGGGGGACAGGGGAACACCGGGGAGCTGTTTTTT.

This clone has only one observation. The chain has TRBV29-1 and TRBJ1-2, with 9 bases lining up with TRBD1. Germline V gene lookup returns CDR1 SQVTM and CDR2 ANQGSEA. V lost 6 bases, J lost 4 bases, and 3 bases stayed unmatched. The CDR3 extends over 12 amino acids. The CDR3 loop is CSVGQGIYGYTF. The CDR3 DNA is TGCAGCGTCGGACAGGGGATCTATGGCTACACCTTC.

This chain links TRBV9 with TRBJ1-2; the match to TRBD1 covers 10 bases. V gave up 7 bases and J gave up 8 bases; unmatched junction bases: 8. The CDR3 has 13 amino acids. Looked up from germline, CDR1 is SGDLS and CDR2 is YYNGEE. CDR3 in amino acids: CASGSTGGLGYTF. In DNA form, the CDR3 reads TGTGCCAGCGGATCGACAGGGGGCCTCGGCTACACCTTC.

CDR3 coding DNA: TGTGCCAGCAGCCAAGATATTCGCTATGGCTACACCTTC. It translates to CASSQDIRYGYTF. The chain combines TRBV14 with TRBJ1-2; no clear D gene. Deletions cut 0 bases from V and 4 bases from J, with 6 bases between. CDR1 and CDR2 (germline): SGHDN, FVKESK. The CDR3 has 13 amino acids. Supplemented by reference TRBV14 and TRBJ1-2, the full variable domain reads EAGVTQFPSHSVIEKGQTVTLRCDPISGHDNLYWYRRVMGKEIKFLLHFVKESKQDESGMPNNRFLAERTGGTYSTLKVQPAELEDSGVYFCASSQDIRYGYTFGSGTRLTVV.

This chain connects TRBV5-4 to TRBJ2-2; 13 bases fit TRBD2. V lost 0 bases, J lost 8 bases, and 7 bases stayed unmatched. Germline V CDR1 and CDR2: SGHNT, YYREEE (reference sequence). The CDR3 totals 17 residues. CDR3 sequence reads: CASSLAGTSGVAGELFF. In DNA, the CDR3 is TGTGCCAGCAGCTTGGCCGGGACTAGCGGGGTTGCAGGGGAGCTGTTTTTT.

This clone was observed once. The J gene is TRBJ1-4, the V gene TRBV7-2, with a possible D match to TRBD1 (6 bases). CDR1 and CDR2 from the germline V gene are SGHTA and FQGNSA. The V end lost 5 bases, the J end lost 4 bases, and 11 bases lay between the germline ends. The CDR3 extends over 14 amino acids. CDR3 amino acids: CASSRTAYNEKLFF. Here the CDR3 DNA reads TGTGCCAGCAGCCGGACAGCATATAATGAAAAACTGTTTTTT. Full variable domain (outside the CDR3, taken from reference TRBV7-2 and TRBJ1-4): GAGVSQSPSNKVTEKGKDVELRCDPISGHTALYWYRQSLGQGLEFLIYFQGNSAPDKSGLPSDRFSAERTGGSVSTLTIQRTQQEDSAVYLCASSRTAYNEKLFFGSGTQLSVL.

This sequence joins TRBV7-9 and TRBJ1-6, with D perhaps TRBD1 (5 bases). Trimming shortened V by 3 bases and J by 7 bases, and 16 bases separated the two germline ends. Germline V CDR1 and CDR2: SEHNR, FQNEAQ (reference sequence). The CDR3 is 16 residues long. In DNA, the CDR3 is TGTGCCAGCAGCTTCTACCGGGACGGAACAAATTCACCCCTCCACTTT. Its translation: CASSFYRDGTNSPLHF.

This chain joins TRBV27 and TRBJ2-3; maybe TRBD2 (6 bases). CDR3 length: 18 amino acids. V lost 3 bases to trimming and J lost 2 bases, with 21 bases between them. Germline V gene lookup returns CDR1 MNHEY and CDR2 SMNVEV (reference sequence). Here the CDR3 DNA reads TGTGCCAGCAGTTTCGGGGCAGGCAGGAGGGGATACACAGATACGCAGTATTTT. It translates to CASSFGAGRRGYTDTQYF.

The rearrangement uses TRBV7-2 and TRBJ2-3; 14 bases fit TRBD2. Germline assignment: CDR1 SGHTA and CDR2 FQGNSA. The CDR3 length is 18 residues. J gave up 6 bases and V 5 bases, and 13 bases lay outside the gene matches. DNA of the CDR3: TGTGCCAGCAGCGTTCCCGGGACTAGCGGGGGCCTCGTTGATACGCAGTATTTT. This encodes CASSVPGTSGGLVDTQYF.